The 30 T cell receptor beta chains in this list originate from one sample, sequenced in a study of shared T cell receptors in the human thymus. Clones were read by immunoSEQ multiplex PCR, and TCRdb kept only the in-frame ones, dropping some. The repertoire has hundreds of thousands of clones, 70% to 90% of them found once; the top ten carry about 0.01%. The same sample was also used in a study of human thymus T cells.

Sequencing input: thymocytes. All receptors derive from a boy in the first two years of life with a congenital heart defect.

The chain has TRBV27 and TRBJ1-2; 9 bases line up with TRBD1. Germline CDR1 MNHEY, CDR2 SMNVEV (reference sequence). The CDR3 runs 13 residues. Unmatched junction bases numbered 3, after V lost 7 bases and J lost 3 bases. The CDR3 DNA sequence: TGTGCCAGCACTAGGACAGGGGACTATGGCTACACCTTC. It yields the protein CASTRTGDYGYTF.

The CDR3 region is CAWSAIAGGRVREQYF. DNA of the CDR3: TGTGCCTGGAGTGCCATAGCGGGAGGGCGCGTCCGGGAGCAGTACTTC. The rearrangement links TRBV30 to TRBJ2-7; 11 bases are shared with TRBD2. CDR3 length: 16 amino acids. V was clipped by 1 base and J by 7 bases; unmatched bases: 12. Germline-derived CDR1 and CDR2 are GTSNPN and SVGIG (reference sequence).

The V gene is TRBV6-6, the J gene TRBJ2-5, with D perhaps TRBD1 (5 bases). The CDR3 runs to 13 residues. Deletions cut 2 bases from V and 5 bases from J, with 9 bases between. Germline V lookup: CDR1 MNHNY, CDR2 SVGAGI (reference sequence). The chain's CDR3 is CASSYNRTETQYF. The DNA of the CDR3 is TGTGCCAGCAGTTACAACAGGACGGAGACCCAGTACTTC.

This clone appeared a few times. The J gene is TRBJ2-3, the V gene TRBV28, with D unclear. Germline V gene lookup returns CDR1 MDHEN and CDR2 SYDVKM. This CDR3 region has 13 residues. Trimming took 6 bases from V and 6 from J, leaving 13 bases between them. The chain's CDR3 is CASSHSHLDTQYF. For the CDR3, the DNA is TGTGCCAGCAGCCACAGCCATTTGGATACGCAGTATTTT. Together with reference TRBV28 and TRBJ2-3, the CDR3 gives the full variable domain: DVKVTQSSRYLVKRTGEKVFLECVQDMDHENMFWYRQDPGLGLRLIYFSYDVKMKEKGDIPEGYSVSREKKERFSLILESASTNQTSMYLCASSHSHLDTQYFGPGTRLTVL.

The V gene is TRBV11-2, the J gene TRBJ2-7; 13 positions agree with TRBD2. Germline CDR1 SGHAT, CDR2 FQNNGV. The CDR3 runs 17 residues. The ends lost 1 base at V and 4 bases at J; junction bases unmatched: 7. CDR3 in amino acids: CASSLAHRTSGSYEQYF. The CDR3 bases are TGTGCCAGCAGCTTAGCCCACCGGACTAGCGGGAGTTACGAGCAGTACTTC.

J is TRBJ2-1 and V is TRBV6-5; 9 nucleotides agree with TRBD1. V lost 2 bases, J lost 3 bases, and 2 bases stayed unmatched. The CDR3 runs to 15 residues. The germline V gene encodes CDR1 MNHEY and CDR2 SVGAGI. The CDR3 protein is CASSYRTGVYNEQFF. The CDR3 bases are TGTGCCAGCAGTTACCGGACAGGGGTCTACAATGAGCAGTTCTTC.

The V call is TRBV10-2, the J call TRBJ1-2, with D perhaps matching TRBD1 (6 bases). From germline, CDR1 is WSHSY and CDR2 SAAADI. V was pared by 3 bases and J by 3 bases, with 11 bases between. The CDR3 loop spans 14 amino acids. The CDR3 here is CASSEGGEDYGYTF. The CDR3 DNA reads as TGCGCCAGCAGTGAAGGGGGGGAGGACTATGGCTACACCTTC.

The sample holds one count of this clone. The rearrangement links TRBV25-1 to TRBJ2-5, with TRBD1 matching 7 bases. The CDR3 consists of 18 residues. With 2 bases clipped from V and 4 bases from J, the junction kept 16 bases outside the gene matches. The germline CDR1 and CDR2 sequences are MGHDK and SYGVNS. DNA of the CDR3: TGTGCCAGCAGTGAACCGGGACAGAGACTAATAAAGGGAGAGACCCAGTACTTC. It encodes CASSEPGQRLIKGETQYF.

The V and J genes are TRBV28 and TRBJ2-7; 11 bases align to TRBD2. Trimming removed 5 bases from V and 4 bases from J; junction bases left unmatched: 10. This CDR3 comprises 16 residues. CDR1 and CDR2 from the germline V gene are MDHEN and SYDVKM. The DNA of the CDR3 is TGTGCCAGCAGTAAGCTAGCGGGAGGAAGCGTGTACGAGCAGTACTTC. Translated: CASSKLAGGSVYEQYF. The complete variable domain, with remaining parts taken from reference TRBV28 and TRBJ2-7, reads DVKVTQSSRYLVKRTGEKVFLECVQDMDHENMFWYRQDPGLGLRLIYFSYDVKMKEKGDIPEGYSVSREKKERFSLILESASTNQTSMYLCASSKLAGGSVYEQYFGPGTRLTVT.

The chain joins TRBV12-5 to TRBJ1-2, with TRBD1 as a possible D gene (6 bases). Germline CDR1 LGHNT, CDR2 FRNRAP. The CDR3 length is 18 residues. The V end was cut by 0 bases, the J end by 0 bases, with 17 bases between. Here the CDR3 reads CASGLVGGGDDANYGYTF. Written as DNA, the CDR3 is TGTGCTAGTGGTTTGGTTGGAGGGGGGGACGACGCTAACTATGGCTACACCTTC. The complete variable domain, with remaining parts taken from reference TRBV12-5 and TRBJ1-2, reads DARVTQTPRHKVTEMGQEVTMRCQPILGHNTVFWYRQTMMQGLELLAYFRNRAPLDDSGMPKDRFSAEMPDATLATLKIQPSEPRDSAVYFCASGLVGGGDDANYGYTFGSGTRLTVV.

V is TRBV2 and J is TRBJ2-5; TRBD2 might be the D (5 bases). Germline-derived CDR1 and CDR2 are SNHLY and FYNNEI. V lost 1 base and J lost 3, with 18 bases in between. The CDR3 has 17 residues. CDR3 protein: CASSEVIVGLTKETQYF. The CDR3 DNA reads TGTGCCAGCAGTGAAGTAATAGTAGGACTCACAAAAGAGACCCAGTACTTC.

This chain connects TRBV28 to TRBJ1-5, with TRBD1 matching 7 bases. V trimming: 6 bases; J trimming: 10 bases; junction bases outside the gene matches: 12. CDR1 is MDHEN and CDR2 is SYDVKM in the germline V gene. The CDR3 runs to 14 residues. CDR3 region: CASRPRQGQGPQHF. In nucleotides, the CDR3 is TGTGCCAGCAGACCGCGACAGGGACAAGGACCCCAGCATTTT.

The rearrangement joins TRBV4-1 to TRBJ2-4; maybe TRBD1 (6 bases). The germline CDR1 and CDR2 sequences are MGHRA and YSYEKL. The CDR3 has 17 amino acids. V lost 1 base, J lost 6 bases, and 19 bases lay in between. Here the CDR3 DNA reads TGCGCCAGCAGCCAAGTGAGTTGCAGGGGCGAAGCAAACATTCAGTACTTC. Translating it yields CASSQVSCRGEANIQYF.

V gene TRBV6-1 combines with J gene TRBJ2-2; TRBD1 matches 9 bases. This CDR3 has 15 amino acids. V lost 6 bases, J lost 2 bases, and 4 bases stayed unmatched. From germline, CDR1 is MNHNS and CDR2 SASEGT. The CDR3 DNA is TGTGCCAGCAGGAGGGACAGGGTCAACACCGGGGAGCTGTTTTTT. Encoded protein: CASRRDRVNTGELFF.

J is TRBJ2-6 and V is TRBV4-3; 7 bases are a match to TRBD1. CDR1 and CDR2 (germline): LGHNA, YSLEER. This CDR3 is built from 20 residues. After removal of 0 bases from V and 0 bases from J, the junction contained 11 bases not matched to a gene. In DNA form, the CDR3 reads TGCGCCAGCAGCCAAGATCTAGACAGGGCCGATAACTCTGGGGCCAACGTCCTGACTTTC. It yields the protein CASSQDLDRADNSGANVLTF.

The rearrangement links TRBV13 to TRBJ2-7; D is unclear. The V end lost 5 bases, the J end lost 3 bases, and 5 bases lay between the germline ends. CDR1 is PRHDT and CDR2 is FYEKMQ in the germline V gene (reference sequence). The CDR3 length is 11 residues. CDR3 sequence: CASSPRYEQYF. The CDR3, as DNA: TGTGCCAGCAGCCCGCGCTACGAGCAGTACTTC.

This chain uses TRBV7-2 with TRBJ1-5; no reliable D call. Trimming took 5 bases from V and 0 from J, leaving 17 bases between them. Germline CDR1 and CDR2: SGHTA and FQGNSA. The CDR3 loop spans 17 amino acids. The CDR3 loop is CASSPRSAGNSNQPQHF. The CDR3, as DNA: TGTGCCAGCAGCCCCCGCTCAGCGGGGAATAGCAATCAGCCCCAGCATTTT.

The chain couples TRBV15 to TRBJ2-4; D is undetermined. Germline-derived CDR1 and CDR2 are LNHNV and YYDKDF (reference sequence). V lost 2 bases to trimming and J lost 0 bases, with 14 bases between them. The CDR3 consists of 17 residues. The DNA of the CDR3 is TGTGCCACCAGCAGACCCCCAAGACACTCAGCCAAAAACATTCAGTACTTC. Translated: CATSRPPRHSAKNIQYF.

This rearrangement joins TRBV9 to TRBJ2-3; 14 bases line up with TRBD2. The V and J ends lost 3 bases and 4 bases, in that order; junction bases with no gene match: 1. The CDR3 has 15 amino acids. Germline CDR1 SGDLS, CDR2 YYNGEE. The CDR3 here is CASSATSGRADTQYF. The CDR3 nucleotides read TGTGCCAGCAGCGCGACTAGCGGGAGGGCAGATACGCAGTATTTT.

This clone was detected only once. In DNA form, the CDR3 reads TGTGCCAGCAGTTCGGGACTAGCGGGAGTCGATGAGCAGTTCTTC. This gives the protein CASSSGLAGVDEQFF. The V and J genes are TRBV6-5 and TRBJ2-1; 14 bases agree with TRBD2. This CDR3 has 15 residues. The germline CDR1 and CDR2 sequences are MNHEY and SVGAGI. Trimming at V came to 4 bases and at J to 8 bases, leaving 4 bases not matched to a gene.

This chain connects TRBV6-5 to TRBJ2-7, with D tentatively TRBD1 (6 bases). The length of the CDR3 is 14 residues. V shed 0 bases and J shed 0 bases, with 6 bases lying between them. Germline lookup yields CDR1 MNHEY and CDR2 SVGAGI. The DNA of the CDR3 is TGTGCCAGCAGTTACTCGGACAGCTCCTACGAGCAGTACTTC. Residues: CASSYSDSSYEQYF.

The CDR3 sequence is CASSKTGRFQPQHF. The CDR3 DNA follows: TGCGCCAGCAGCAAGACAGGGCGGTTCCAGCCCCAGCATTTT. V usage is TRBV10-1 and J usage is TRBJ1-5; 7 bases map to TRBD1. CDR3 length: 14 residues. The V gene end was trimmed by 6 bases and the J gene end by 7 bases; junction bases not matched to a gene: 9. Germline CDR1 is WNHNN and CDR2 is SYGVQD (reference sequence).

The table lists this clone with a few counts. The rearrangement uses TRBV28 and TRBJ2-7, with 8 bases fitting TRBD1. Looked up from germline, CDR1 is MDHEN and CDR2 is SYDVKM. The CDR3 sequence is 15 residues long. J gave up 2 bases and V 2 bases, and 5 bases lay outside the gene matches. CDR3 loop: CASSLGTGQAYEQYF. Written as DNA, the CDR3 is TGTGCCAGCAGTTTAGGGACAGGCCAAGCCTACGAGCAGTACTTC.

This chain uses TRBV4-1 with TRBJ1-2, with 8 positions matching TRBD1. The CDR3 extends over 16 amino acids. V was clipped by 0 bases and J by 6 bases; unmatched bases: 9. Germline lookup yields CDR1 MGHRA and CDR2 YSYEKL. As DNA, the CDR3 is TGCGCCAGCAGCCAAGAACGCGGCAGGGGGCTCGATGGCTACACCTTC. This translates into CASSQERGRGLDGYTF.

Concerning this clone: At one boundary the junction diverges from the germline segment, which might be a read error. V is TRBV7-7 and J is TRBJ2-2; D might be TRBD1 (6 bases). The germline V gene encodes CDR1 SSHAT and CDR2 FNYEAQ (reference sequence). The CDR3 length is 16 residues. CDR3 nucleotide sequence: TGTGCTAGCAGCTTACAACAGGGTATTGAAGCCGGGGAGCTGTTTTTT. It is translated as CASSLQQGIEAGELFF.

J is TRBJ2-1 and V is TRBV29-1, with 11 bases aligning to TRBD2. The V gene's germline CDR1 is SQVTM and CDR2 ANQGSEA. J was trimmed by 6 bases and V by 4 bases; bases with no gene match: 5. This CDR3 contains 14 residues. Here the CDR3 reads CSVGSSGRPNEQFF. CDR3 in DNA: TGCAGCGTTGGATCTAGCGGGAGGCCCAATGAGCAGTTCTTC.

This chain connects TRBV18 to TRBJ2-3; perhaps TRBD1 as D (5 bases). The CDR3 length is 13 residues. CDR1 and CDR2 (germline): KGHSH, LQKENI. Trimming took off 3 bases at V and 2 bases at J, with 6 bases between the two ends. CDR3 amino acids: CASSPTDTDTQYF. The CDR3 DNA is TGTGCCAGCTCACCGACAGACACAGATACGCAGTATTTT.

V usage is TRBV23-1 and J usage is TRBJ2-7; D may be TRBD1 (6 bases). TRBV23-1 has ORF status, its function being uncertain. Trimming took off 0 bases at V and 4 bases at J, with 25 bases between the two ends. CDR3 size: 19 residues. The CDR3: CASSQSIQGSDGGHYEQYF. The CDR3 nucleotides are TGCGCCAGCAGTCAATCGATTCAGGGATCGGATGGGGGCCATTACGAGCAGTACTTC.

The chain couples TRBV4-3 to TRBJ2-7, with D perhaps matching TRBD2 (6 bases). Germline V gene data show CDR1 as LGHNA and CDR2 as YSLEER. V was shortened by 0 bases and J by 5 bases, with 20 bases between the two germline ends. The CDR3 contains 17 residues. The DNA of the CDR3 is TGCGCCAGCAGCCAAGATAGCGGCGTCGAGGGCAGAGACGAGCAGTACTTC. Its translation: CASSQDSGVEGRDEQYF.

J is TRBJ2-7 and V is TRBV7-2, with 8 bases that match TRBD2. The V gene's germline CDR1 is SGHTA and CDR2 FQGNSA. V lost 6 bases to trimming and J lost 7 bases; unmatched junction nucleotides: 8. The CDR3 length is 13 residues. The CDR3 loop is CASRPGGIQEQYF. CDR3 sequence (DNA): TGTGCCAGCAGACCGGGGGGGATTCAAGAGCAGTACTTC. The variable domain in full, completed from reference TRBV7-2 and TRBJ2-7, reads GAGVSQSPSNKVTEKGKDVELRCDPISGHTALYWYRQSLGQGLEFLIYFQGNSAPDKSGLPSDRFSAERTGGSVSTLTIQRTQQEDSAVYLCASRPGGIQEQYFGPGTRLTVT.